This passage covers 26 T cell receptor beta chains from one sample sequenced in a study of CD8 T cells in Susac syndrome. RNA amounts of roughly 0.5 to 1 ug underwent reverse transcription with random hexamers. TCRdb independently ran MiXCR on the immunoSEQ multiplex PCR reads; one entry per CDR3 protein. The table lists roughly 130,000 distinct CDR3 sequences, about 95% of them singletons. Material: CD4+ T cells from PBMCs. The receptors were sampled from a human donor with multiple sclerosis.

The chain combines TRBV30 with TRBJ2-1; D is perhaps TRBD2 (5 bases). This CDR3 contains 14 residues. Trimming cost V 1 base and J 2 bases, with 9 bases left between them. Germline CDR1 reads GTSNPN; CDR2 reads SVGIG (reference sequence). The CDR3 nucleotides read TGTGCCTGGAGTGACGGGGTACCCTACAATGAGCAGTTCTTC. Residues: CAWSDGVPYNEQFF.

Remarks on this clonotype: Germline is not matched at one junction end, which may reflect a read error. This chain links TRBV7-2 with TRBJ2-5, with 10 bases lining up with TRBD2. The CDR3 runs to 14 residues. Germline V gene sequence: CDR1 SGHTA, CDR2 FQGNSA. The CDR3 region has the DNA TGTGCCAGCAGCCTAGCGGGGGCCCAAGAGACCCAGTACTTC. Residues: CASSLAGAQETQYF.

V is TRBV6-1 and J is TRBJ2-3; TRBD2 aligns across 8 bases. The CDR3 contains 17 residues. Germline V gives CDR1 MNHNS, CDR2 SASEGT. J gave up 4 bases and V 4 bases, and 13 bases lay outside the gene matches. In DNA, the CDR3 is TGTGCCAGCAGTGCCCCCCTAAGGGGACTAGTGGCAGATACGCAGTATTTT. Residues: CASSAPLRGLVADTQYF.

J is TRBJ2-3 and V is TRBV12-3 or TRBV12-4; D is uncertain. This CDR3 region has 15 residues. Trimming removed 3 bases from V and 0 bases from J, with 10 bases in between. The CDR3 DNA follows: TGTGCCAGCAGTTTCCGGAGATCTAGCACAGATACGCAGTATTTT. Its protein product is CASSFRRSSTDTQYF.

This clonotype was detected only once. The chain carries TRBV29-1 and TRBJ2-5, with a possible D match to TRBD2 (6 bases). Trimming removed 4 bases from V and 5 bases from J, with 17 bases in between. This CDR3 spans 14 amino acids. CDR1 is SQVTM, CDR2 ANQGSEA, per germline. CDR3 sequence reads: CSVVAAGPRETQYF. CDR3 DNA sequence: TGCAGCGTTGTAGCGGCCGGACCGAGGGAGACCCAGTACTTC.

J is TRBJ1-1 and V is TRBV29-1; TRBD1 matches 7 bases. CDR1 and CDR2 from the germline V gene are SQVTM and ANQGSEA. CDR3 length: 13 amino acids. J gave up 0 bases and V 4 bases, and 2 bases lay outside the gene matches. CDR3 loop: CSVVGGVNTEAFF. The CDR3 bases are TGCAGCGTTGTAGGGGGCGTGAACACTGAAGCTTTCTTT. The whole variable domain, filled in from reference TRBV29-1 and TRBJ1-1, reads SAVISQKPSRDICQRGTSLTIQCQVDSQVTMMFWYRQQPGQSLTLIATANQGSEATYESGFVIDKFPISRPNLTFSTLTVSNMSPEDSSIYLCSVVGGVNTEAFFGQGTRLTVV.

V gene TRBV28 combines with J gene TRBJ1-6, with D hard to call. Trimming shortened V by 6 bases and J by 8 bases, and 14 bases separated the two germline ends. CDR1 is MDHEN, CDR2 SYDVKM, per germline. The CDR3 length is 14 residues. CDR3 DNA: TGTGCCAGCAGATTGTGGGGTAACGATTCACCCCTCCACTTT. Its protein product is CASRLWGNDSPLHF.

The chain joins TRBV28 to TRBJ2-7; 9 positions match TRBD1. The V gene's germline CDR1 is MDHEN and CDR2 SYDVKM. The CDR3 is 14 amino acids. The V gene end was trimmed by 6 bases and the J gene end by 3 bases; junction bases not matched to a gene: 6. The CDR3 spells CASSPGQGNYEQYF. CDR3 nucleotide sequence: TGTGCCAGCAGCCCCGGACAGGGGAACTACGAGCAGTACTTC.

The chain recombines TRBV13 with TRBJ2-7, with D tentatively TRBD1 (5 bases). The V end was cut by 3 bases, the J end by 2 bases, with 11 bases between. This CDR3 has 14 amino acids. Germline CDR1 and CDR2: PRHDT and FYEKMQ (reference sequence). CDR3 protein: CASSFARVAYEQYF. The CDR3 nucleotides read TGTGCCAGCAGCTTCGCCAGGGTCGCCTACGAGCAGTACTTC.

V is TRBV7-9 and J is TRBJ1-1, with D perhaps TRBD1 (5 bases). CDR3 length: 11 amino acids. Trimming shortened V by 5 bases and J by 11 bases, and 12 bases separated the two germline ends. CDR1 SEHNR and CDR2 FQNEAQ come from the germline V gene (reference sequence). CDR3 coding DNA: TGTGCCAGCAGCAGTAAACAGGAGGCTTTCTTT. It codes for CASSSKQEAFF.

The chain carries TRBV2 and TRBJ2-2; 7 bases map to TRBD1. There are 14 residues in the CDR3. Germline-derived CDR1 and CDR2 are SNHLY and FYNNEI. V lost 7 bases and J lost 2; bases outside the gene matches: 4. The CDR3 sequence: CASTIGGNTGELFF. CDR3 coding DNA: TGTGCCAGCACTATAGGGGGCAACACCGGGGAGCTGTTTTTT. The full variable domain, in which reference TRBV2 and TRBJ2-2 provide the parts outside the CDR3, is EPEVTQTPSHQVTQMGQEVILRCVPISNHLYFYWYRQILGQKVEFLVSFYNNEISEKSEIFDDQFSVERPDGSNFTLKIRSTKLEDSAMYFCASTIGGNTGELFFGEGSRLTVL.

V is TRBV7-9 and J is TRBJ1-4; the D gene is possibly TRBD1 (6 bases). Germline V gene lookup returns CDR1 SEHNR and CDR2 FQNEAQ (reference sequence). This CDR3 contains 15 residues. V gave up 4 bases and J gave up 4 bases, with 13 bases separating them. The CDR3 here is CASSSQQGNNEKLFF. In DNA, the CDR3 is TGTGCCAGCAGCTCACAACAGGGAAATAATGAAAAACTGTTTTTT. Variable domain in full (rest from reference TRBV7-9 and TRBJ1-4): DTGVSQNPRHKITKRGQNVTFRCDPISEHNRLYWYRQTLGQGPEFLTYFQNEAQLEKSRLLSDRFSAERPKGSFSTLEIQRTEQGDSAMYLCASSSQQGNNEKLFFGSGTQLSVL.

This clonotype was counted once. The chain has TRBV27 and TRBJ2-2; unclear D gene. The CDR3 has 17 amino acids. The V end was cut by 3 bases, the J end by 5 bases, with 19 bases between. Per the germline V gene, CDR1 is MNHEY and CDR2 is SMNVEV (reference sequence). Here the CDR3 reads CASSFHWTTPRTGELFF. As DNA, the CDR3 is TGTGCCAGCAGTTTTCATTGGACGACCCCTCGGACCGGGGAGCTGTTTTTT.

This chain joins TRBV12-3 or TRBV12-4 and TRBJ2-7; D uncertain. V was trimmed by 8 bases and J by 0 bases, leaving 14 bases between them. The CDR3 is 14 residues long. CDR3 nucleotides: TGTGCCAGCGGTAATGGACGGCGCTCCTACGAGCAGTACTTC. Its translation: CASGNGRRSYEQYF.

V is TRBV30 and J is TRBJ1-2; 7 nucleotides agree with TRBD1. CDR3 size: 14 residues. The junction had 11 bases not matched to a gene; V was cut back by 5 bases and J by 5 bases. Germline values: CDR1 GTSNPN, CDR2 SVGIG (reference sequence). The CDR3 spells CAWENRGRGYGYTF. The CDR3, as DNA: TGTGCCTGGGAGAACAGGGGACGTGGTTATGGCTACACCTTC.

A single count supports this clonotype. The chain uses TRBV6-2 or TRBV6-3 and TRBJ1-6; D is ambiguous. The germline V gene encodes CDR1 MNHEY and CDR2 SVGEGT. The CDR3 is 15 residues long. The V end lost 6 bases, the J end lost 7 bases, and 16 bases lay between the germline ends. Here the CDR3 DNA reads TGTGCCAGCAGGGATCCGGTAGGTTTGAATTCACCCCTCCACTTT. The encoded protein is CASRDPVGLNSPLHF.

V usage is TRBV30 and J usage is TRBJ2-7; D gene ambiguous. CDR3 length: 12 residues. Trimming cost V 4 bases and J 1 base, with 8 bases left between them. Looked up from germline, CDR1 is GTSNPN and CDR2 is SVGIG (reference sequence). CDR3 loop: CAWKQASYEQYF. For the CDR3, the DNA is TGTGCCTGGAAGCAGGCGTCCTACGAGCAGTACTTC.

V usage is TRBV6-5 and J usage is TRBJ2-1; D is unresolved. Trimming cost V 2 bases and J 5 bases, with 13 bases left between them. Germline CDR1 is MNHEY and CDR2 is SVGAGI. The CDR3 is 15 amino acids. The CDR3, as DNA: TGTGCCAGCAGTTACGTGAAGAGAAAGGACAATGAGCAGTTCTTC. This encodes CASSYVKRKDNEQFF.

This clonotype was observed a single time. The chain couples TRBV18 to TRBJ2-1; D is ambiguous. Germline V gene data show CDR1 as KGHSH and CDR2 as LQKENI. The CDR3 length is 12 residues. V was trimmed by 5 bases and J by 8 bases, leaving 10 bases between them. CDR3 sequence reads: CASSVSSDEQFF. DNA for the CDR3: TGTGCCAGCTCAGTCAGCTCGGATGAGCAGTTCTTC.

This chain links TRBV24-1 with TRBJ2-1, with 10 bases aligning to TRBD2. The CDR3 has 16 residues. In germline, CDR1 is KGHDR, CDR2 SFDVKD. V dropped 3 bases and J dropped 5; count of bases not matched to a gene: 6. CDR3 sequence: CATSDLSGRANNEQFF. The CDR3 DNA sequence: TGTGCCACCAGTGATCTGAGCGGGAGGGCGAACAATGAGCAGTTCTTC.

V is TRBV4-2 and J is TRBJ2-1; 7 bases fit TRBD2. The ends lost 0 bases at V and 4 bases at J; junction bases unmatched: 9. This CDR3 is 17 amino acids long. From germline, CDR1 is LGHNA and CDR2 YNFKEQ. The CDR3 reads CASSQDLGGGLYNEQFF. Written as DNA, the CDR3 is TGTGCCAGCAGCCAAGATCTTGGGGGAGGGTTATACAATGAGCAGTTCTTC.

The V and J genes are TRBV28 and TRBJ2-6, with D perhaps TRBD2 (6 bases). This CDR3 is 18 amino acids long. The ends were cut back, 5 bases at V and 0 bases at J, with 17 bases in the middle. The germline gives CDR1 MDHEN, CDR2 SYDVKM. The CDR3 sequence is CASSPSTAGSSGANVLTF. In nucleotides, the CDR3 is TGTGCCAGCAGTCCATCGACAGCGGGTAGCTCTGGGGCCAACGTCCTGACTTTC.

The chain uses TRBV28 and TRBJ1-1; perhaps TRBD1 as D (5 bases). V was trimmed by 4 bases and J by 7 bases, leaving 19 bases between them. Germline V gives CDR1 MDHEN, CDR2 SYDVKM. This CDR3 comprises 15 residues. The CDR3 reads CASSSTPGRSNEAFF. In nucleotides, the CDR3 is TGTGCCAGCAGTTCGACCCCGGGACGGTCAAATGAAGCTTTCTTT.

The J gene is TRBJ1-1, the V gene TRBV9, with D perhaps TRBD1 (5 bases). Germline V gene sequence: CDR1 SGDLS, CDR2 YYNGEE. V was pared by 3 bases and J by 14 bases, with 14 bases between. The CDR3 totals 11 residues. The CDR3 DNA sequence: TGTGCCAGCAGCGGTGGGGGGATTTTATTCTTT. Protein product: CASSGGGILFF.

This clonotype has a handful of counts. J is TRBJ2-3 and V is TRBV12-3 or TRBV12-4; D is undetermined. Trimming removed 1 base from V and 5 bases from J, with 4 bases in between. The CDR3 sequence is 12 residues long. Here the CDR3 DNA reads TGTGCCAGCAGTTTAGGTGTAGATACGCAGTATTTT. The encoded protein is CASSLGVDTQYF.

This clonotype was recorded only once. The J gene is TRBJ2-1, the V gene TRBV9; TRBD2 is a possible D gene (9 bases). The CDR3 covers 16 residues. Germline CDR1 SGDLS, CDR2 YYNGEE. The V gene lost 4 bases and the J gene lost 5 bases, with 19 bases spanning the gap. The CDR3 reads CASSPRGRGGHNEQFF. CDR3 bases: TGTGCCAGCAGCCCCAGGGGGCGGGGGGGCCACAATGAGCAGTTCTTC.